Shown below are 30 T cell receptor beta chains from a single sample sequenced in a study of CD8 T cells in Susac syndrome. Roughly 0.45 to 1 ug RNA was reverse transcribed with random hexamers. TCRdb ran MiXCR on the immunoSEQ multiplex PCR reads and lists one entry per CDR3 protein. The data show some 180,000 distinct CDR3 sequences, with 90% to 95% seen just once and around 0.085% held by the top ten. Sequences were obtained from CD4+ T cells from PBMCs. The receptor source for this set is a human donor with Susac syndrome.

The chain links TRBV14 to TRBJ1-6; TRBD1 matches 8 bases. The trim removed 3 bases at V and 7 bases at J, leaving 2 bases unmatched. Per the germline V gene, CDR1 is SGHDN and CDR2 is FVKESK. There are 14 residues in the CDR3. The CDR3 reads CASSHRTGNSPLHF. The CDR3 DNA reads as TGTGCCAGCAGCCATCGGACAGGGAATTCACCCCTCCACTTT. The full variable domain, with the rest looked up from reference TRBV14 and TRBJ1-6, is EAGVTQFPSHSVIEKGQTVTLRCDPISGHDNLYWYRRVMGKEIKFLLHFVKESKQDESGMPNNRFLAERTGGTYSTLKVQPAELEDSGVYFCASSHRTGNSPLHFGNGTRLTVT.

The genes are TRBV20-1 and TRBJ1-1, with TRBD1 matching 8 bases. Looked up from germline, CDR1 is DFQATT and CDR2 is SNEGSKA (reference sequence). Trimming at V came to 5 bases and at J to 0 bases, leaving 2 bases not matched to a gene. The length of the CDR3 is 13 residues. The CDR3: CSADRGLNTEAFF. The CDR3 DNA reads TGCAGTGCTGACAGGGGACTGAACACTGAAGCTTTCTTT.

The chain has TRBV18 and TRBJ2-7; 11 bases fit TRBD1. This CDR3 contains 15 residues. The germline gives CDR1 KGHSH, CDR2 LQKENI. The V gene end was trimmed by 2 bases and the J gene end by 4 bases; junction bases not matched to a gene: 4. CDR3 residues: CASSPGGQGGYEQYF. The CDR3, as DNA: TGTGCCAGCTCACCAGGGGGACAGGGGGGTTACGAGCAGTACTTC. The whole variable domain, remainder taken from reference TRBV18 and TRBJ2-7, is NAGVMQNPRHLVRRRGQEARLRCSPMKGHSHVYWYRQLPEEGLKFMVYLQKENIIDESGMPKERFSAEFPKEGPSILRIQQVVRGDSAAYFCASSPGGQGGYEQYFGPGTRLTVT.

This chain links TRBV20-1 with TRBJ2-7, with TRBD2 matching 7 bases. This CDR3 region has 15 residues. The junction had 7 bases not matched to a gene; V was cut back by 1 base and J by 1 base. Germline loops: CDR1 DFQATT, CDR2 SNEGSKA (reference sequence). CDR3 DNA: TGCAGTGCTAGAGTTGCGGGAGACCGATCCTACGAGCAGTACTTC. Its translation: CSARVAGDRSYEQYF.

This chain links TRBV20-1 with TRBJ1-5; the D gene is possibly TRBD1 (5 bases). This CDR3 spans 15 amino acids. Between the trimmed V and J ends, which lost 0 bases and 0 bases, there was a span of 9 bases. Germline CDR1 reads DFQATT; CDR2 reads SNEGSKA (reference sequence). CDR3 region: CSARETTVSNQPQHF. CDR3 sequence (DNA): TGCAGTGCTAGAGAGACGACAGTTAGCAATCAGCCCCAGCATTTT.

The chain combines TRBV12-5 with TRBJ1-2, with a weak D call TRBD1 (5 bases). Germline CDR1 reads LGHNT; CDR2 reads FRNRAP. Trimming cost V 3 bases and J 4 bases, with 9 bases left between them. This CDR3 has 13 residues. CDR3: CASGFTGSYGYTF. CDR3 in DNA: TGTGCTAGTGGTTTCACAGGTAGCTATGGCTACACCTTC.

The chain has TRBV20-1 and TRBJ1-2; 9 bases align to TRBD1. The CDR3 is made up of 13 amino acids. Germline lookup yields CDR1 DFQATT and CDR2 SNEGSKA (reference sequence). The ends lost 8 bases at V and 7 bases at J; junction bases unmatched: 11. The CDR3 region is CSTQTQGAVGYTF. For the CDR3, the DNA is TGCAGTACCCAAACACAGGGGGCGGTTGGCTACACCTTC.

The rearrangement uses TRBV12-3 or TRBV12-4 and TRBJ1-1; no firm D call. The CDR3 runs to 14 residues. V was shortened by 6 bases and J by 1 base, with 12 bases between the two germline ends. This CDR3 reads CASRLLDGNTEAFF. The CDR3, as DNA: TGTGCCAGCAGGCTCCTAGACGGGAACACTGAAGCTTTCTTT.

The chain is built from TRBV6-5 and TRBJ1-1, with D perhaps matching TRBD1 (5 bases). The length of the CDR3 is 14 residues. V was pared by 5 bases and J by 0 bases, with 10 bases between. The germline CDR1 and CDR2 sequences are MNHEY and SVGAGI. The CDR3 loop reads CASSTGLLNTEAFF. The CDR3 DNA reads TGTGCCAGCAGTACGGGACTGCTGAACACTGAAGCTTTCTTT.

The chain is built from TRBV7-9 and TRBJ1-5; D may be TRBD1 (5 bases). V dropped 4 bases and J dropped 0 bases, with 7 bases sitting between them. Looked up from germline, CDR1 is SEHNR and CDR2 is FQNEAQ (reference sequence). CDR3 size: 14 residues. The CDR3 region has the DNA TGTGCCAGCAGCTCAGACAGTAGCAATCAGCCCCAGCATTTT. Translated, it gives CASSSDSSNQPQHF.

This clonotype occurred a few times. V and J are TRBV7-2 and TRBJ2-5; 8 nucleotides line up with TRBD1. The CDR3 totals 17 residues. Germline V CDR1 and CDR2: SGHTA, FQGNSA. Trimming cost V 1 base and J 5 bases; bases outside gene matches: 12. The CDR3 sequence is CASSLVQGARISETQYF. The CDR3 DNA reads as TGTGCCAGCAGCTTAGTTCAGGGGGCGCGTATTTCGGAGACCCAGTACTTC.

The CDR3 bases are TGCAGTGCTAGGACCGGGACAGGGGGCTACGAGCAGTACTTC. This codes for CSARTGTGGYEQYF. The chain employs TRBV20-1 and TRBJ2-7; 11 bases map to TRBD1. V was clipped by 3 bases and J by 3 bases; unmatched bases: 4. The CDR3 contains 14 residues. Germline values: CDR1 DFQATT, CDR2 SNEGSKA (reference sequence).

V usage is TRBV11-2 and J usage is TRBJ1-3; no reliable D call. CDR1 and CDR2 from the germline V gene are SGHAT and FQNNGV. This CDR3 is 14 amino acids long. Trimming pared 1 base from V and 3 bases from J, leaving 7 bases between. CDR3 loop: CASSLGRDGNTIYF. Here the CDR3 DNA reads TGTGCCAGCAGCTTAGGCCGCGATGGAAACACCATATATTTT.

This chain links TRBV6-1 with TRBJ1-5, with D perhaps TRBD1 (5 bases). This CDR3 has 13 residues. V was trimmed by 4 bases and J by 3 bases, leaving 7 bases between them. Germline assignment: CDR1 MNHNS and CDR2 SASEGT. CDR3 sequence: CASSGDHNQPQHF. The DNA of the CDR3 is TGTGCCAGCAGTGGGGACCACAATCAGCCCCAGCATTTT.

The chain recombines TRBV19 with TRBJ2-4; D remains unclear. CDR1 LNHDA and CDR2 SQIVND come from the germline V gene (reference sequence). The CDR3 contains 11 residues. With 1 base removed from V and 10 bases from J, the gap between germline ends came to 5 bases. CDR3 bases: TGTGCCAGTAGTATAGGTGGGATTCAGTACTTC. Translating it yields CASSIGGIQYF.

V gene TRBV2 combines with J gene TRBJ2-7; the D gene is possibly TRBD2 (6 bases). Germline V CDR1 and CDR2: SNHLY, FYNNEI. Trimming took 2 bases from V and 2 from J, leaving 19 bases between them. This CDR3 is 17 amino acids long. CDR3 residues: CASSEPQVGGKAYEQYF. As DNA, the CDR3 is TGTGCCAGCAGTGAACCCCAAGTTGGCGGGAAAGCCTACGAGCAGTACTTC.

The chain is built from TRBV7-9 and TRBJ2-2, with TRBD1 as a possible D gene (6 bases). The CDR3 extends over 15 amino acids. Germline V gene data show CDR1 as SEHNR and CDR2 as FQNEAQ (reference sequence). Trimming took 5 bases from V and 5 from J, leaving 15 bases between them. In DNA form, the CDR3 reads TGTGCCAGCAGCGTACGGACAGATTTTACCGGGGAGCTGTTTTTT. This sequence encodes CASSVRTDFTGELFF. Using reference TRBV7-9 and TRBJ2-2 for the parts outside the CDR3, the full variable domain is DTGVSQNPRHKITKRGQNVTFRCDPISEHNRLYWYRQTLGQGPEFLTYFQNEAQLEKSRLLSDRFSAERPKGSFSTLEIQRTEQGDSAMYLCASSVRTDFTGELFFGEGSRLTVL.

V usage is TRBV19 and J usage is TRBJ1-1; D unresolved. The CDR3 is 12 residues long. Trimming pared 5 bases from V and 4 bases from J, leaving 8 bases between. Germline V lookup: CDR1 LNHDA, CDR2 SQIVND (reference sequence). CDR3 protein: CASSWGLTEAFF. CDR3 nucleotide sequence: TGTGCCAGTAGTTGGGGTCTCACTGAAGCTTTCTTT.

The rearrangement joins TRBV20-1 to TRBJ2-3; 15 bases map to TRBD2. Germline CDR1 reads DFQATT; CDR2 reads SNEGSKA (reference sequence). The CDR3 is made up of 16 amino acids. The ends lost 6 bases at V and 2 bases at J; junction bases unmatched: 6. The chain's CDR3 is CSARTSGGDITDTQYF. The CDR3 nucleotides read TGCAGTGCCCGGACTAGCGGGGGGGATATCACAGATACGCAGTATTTT.

This chain uses TRBV12-3 or TRBV12-4 with TRBJ2-1; 12 bases are a match to TRBD2. CDR3 length: 17 residues. With V trimmed by 6 bases and J by 8 bases, 14 bases remained unmatched. In nucleotides, the CDR3 is TGTGCCAGCAGCGACCGACGCGCTAGCGGGGGGGGACATGAGCAGTTCTTC. It encodes CASSDRRASGGGHEQFF.

The V call is TRBV19, the J call TRBJ1-4; D unclear. Trimming left V 4 bases short and J 1 base short, with 10 bases between. CDR1 and CDR2 (germline): LNHDA, SQIVND (reference sequence). The CDR3 loop spans 15 amino acids. Here the CDR3 reads CASSTLSGTNEKLFF. DNA of the CDR3: TGTGCCAGTAGTACCCTAAGCGGAACTAATGAAAAACTGTTTTTT. Full variable domain (missing parts from reference TRBV19 and TRBJ1-4): DGGITQSPKYLFRKEGQNVTLSCEQNLNHDAMYWYRQDPGQGLRLIYYSQIVNDFQKGDIAEGYSVSREKKESFPLTVTSAQKNPTAFYLCASSTLSGTNEKLFFGSGTQLSVL.

The chain recombines TRBV28 with TRBJ2-3; D remains ambiguous. Trimming took 3 bases from V and 7 from J, leaving 8 bases between them. CDR1 is MDHEN and CDR2 is SYDVKM in the germline V gene. CDR3 size: 12 residues. CDR3 sequence: CASSFSPNTQYF. CDR3 DNA sequence: TGTGCCAGCAGTTTCTCCCCCAATACGCAGTATTTT.

This clonotype showed up just once. The chain has TRBV28 and TRBJ1-3, with D uncertain. The V gene's germline CDR1 is MDHEN and CDR2 SYDVKM. V was trimmed by 6 bases and J by 0 bases, leaving 6 bases between them. The CDR3 is 13 amino acids. CDR3 in amino acids: CASSYSSGNTIYF. The DNA for the CDR3 is TGTGCCAGCAGCTATAGCTCTGGAAACACCATATATTTT.

J is TRBJ2-7 and V is TRBV19, with 12 bases fitting TRBD2. The CDR3 is made up of 15 amino acids. The germline V gene encodes CDR1 LNHDA and CDR2 SQIVND (reference sequence). V was pared by 9 bases and J by 1 base, with 7 bases of the junction left unmatched. The CDR3 sequence is CASARLAGESYEQYF. The CDR3 nucleotides are TGTGCCAGCGCCCGACTAGCGGGAGAATCCTACGAGCAGTACTTC.

The chain has TRBV19 and TRBJ2-5; D unresolved. V lost 5 bases and J 0 bases, leaving 10 bases between the germline ends. The CDR3 loop spans 14 amino acids. Germline CDR1 LNHDA, CDR2 SQIVND (reference sequence). CDR3 sequence (DNA): TGTGCCAGTAGTGTGAGACGGAACCAAGAGACCCAGTACTTC. It yields the protein CASSVRRNQETQYF.

Comments on this clonotype: One end of the junction varies from germline; a read error may be responsible. The J gene is TRBJ1-3, the V gene TRBV29-1; D not certain. There are 15 residues in the CDR3. Per the germline V gene, CDR1 is SQVTM and CDR2 is ANQGSEA. CDR3 in DNA: TGCAGCGTTGAAGATCTTCAAGTATCTGAAAACACCATATATTTT. Protein product: CSVEDLQVSENTIYF.

The chain couples TRBV9 to TRBJ2-3; 8 bases are a match to TRBD2. V was clipped by 0 bases and J by 2 bases; unmatched bases: 2. The CDR3 is 15 amino acids. Germline V gene sequence: CDR1 SGDLS, CDR2 YYNGEE. The CDR3 region is CASSVAGGYTDTQYF. CDR3 in DNA: TGTGCCAGCAGCGTAGCGGGAGGGTACACAGATACGCAGTATTTT. The complete variable domain, with remaining parts taken from reference TRBV9 and TRBJ2-3, reads DSGVTQTPKHLITATGQRVTLRCSPRSGDLSVYWYQQSLDQGLQFLIQYYNGEERAKGNILERFSAQQFPDLHSELNLSSLELGDSALYFCASSVAGGYTDTQYFGPGTRLTVL.

V gene TRBV3-1 combines with J gene TRBJ1-2; tentative D call: TRBD1 (5 bases). V dropped 6 bases and J dropped 7 bases, with 15 bases sitting between them. This CDR3 has 13 amino acids. CDR1 is LGHDT, CDR2 YNNKEL, per germline (reference sequence). The CDR3 protein is CASRSTGPLGYTF. The DNA of the CDR3 is TGTGCCAGCAGATCCACAGGACCTCTTGGCTACACCTTC.

The rearrangement joins TRBV29-1 to TRBJ1-4; D is unresolved. Germline values: CDR1 SQVTM, CDR2 ANQGSEA. Deletions cut 5 bases from V and 7 bases from J, with 14 bases between. The CDR3 is made up of 13 amino acids. The CDR3 here is CSVWTHVGEKLFF. The DNA for the CDR3 is TGCAGCGTTTGGACCCATGTTGGTGAAAAACTGTTTTTT.

This clonotype was counted a few times. The chain recombines TRBV6-5 with TRBJ2-2; no reliable D call. The CDR3 is 15 amino acids. Germline V gene data show CDR1 as MNHEY and CDR2 as SVGAGI. Trimming took 0 bases from V and 1 from J, leaving 6 bases between them. CDR3 protein: CASSYSAGNTGELFF. The CDR3 nucleotides read TGTGCCAGCAGTTACTCGGCCGGGAACACCGGGGAGCTGTTTTTT.